The present entry profiles one TCR beta chain with its context. This clonotype was detected a few times. Its antigen is currently not known. Per-nucleotide qualities are absent, and no much larger clonotype sits a single base away. The data were produced on an Illumina HiSeq 1500. The raw public reads went through TCRdb reprocessing: fastp at Q25, MiXCR clone calling, in-frame beta chains kept. Each entry is one CDR3 protein sequence, shown with its most common DNA and genes. Here the sample has around 200,000 distinct CDR3 sequences; around 35% occur a single time. Of the sample, approximately 60% falls within the top ten clones. The data stem from a study of T cell repertoires in cytomegalovirus infection (dated by TCRdb to between 2017 and 2020). Study-wide context: Alongside well-studied HLA-B-restricted epitopes, the peptide stimulations were aimed at recently identified HLA-C-restricted CMV epitopes, whose presentation resists viral immunomodulation. Donor HLA type was relevant to the analysis, because carriage of CMV infection together with the matching HLA type was indicated by public TCR beta signatures.

The sample's treatment or condition label is to be understood as: in vitro stimulation with specific CMV peptide epitopes to enrich CMV-specific T cells. Overall study outcomes, separate from this receptor: In both this cohort and an independent approximately 400-donor cohort, the cumulative frequency of public TCR beta family members distinguished carriers of CMV infection plus the relevant HLA type. The ex vivo response was dominated by HLA-C-restricted CMV-specific TCR beta clonotypes, which also provided the single most frequent clonotype in two of eight donors.

The cysteine opens and the phenylalanine closes a CDR3 of 14 amino acids. The sequence is cut down to CDR3 DNA, 42 bases in frame from base 1. A distance of 13 bases separates the germline ends of V and J, which lose 1 base and 7 bases respectively. CDR1 and CDR2, per the germline V gene, are SGHTA and FQGTGA. The TCR originated in a human donor in good health (CMV status not recorded). Some clones in this sample may be carry-over from other donors' samples. The chain is assembled from TRBV7-3 and TRBJ1-2, and the D gene may be TRBD1, 6 bases matching. The sample in question was CD8+ T cells from cultured PBMCs, obtained from culture after CMV antigen stimulation. The encoded CDR3 is CASSLIGGQGGYTF. The DNA is TGTGCCAGCAGCTTAATTGGGGGGCAGGGTGGCTACACCTTC. With the portions outside the CDR3 filled from the reference TRBV7-3 and TRBJ1-2 genes, the complete variable region becomes GAGVSQTPSNKVTEKGKYVELRCDPISGHTALYWYRQSLGQGPEFLIYFQGTGAADDSGLPNDRFFAVRPEGSVSTLKIQRTERGDSAVYLCASSLIGGQGGYTFGSGTRLTVV.